The 19 T cell receptor beta chains below all came from one sample that was sequenced in a study of CD8+ T cells in alopecia areata. Treatment meaning: oral pan-JAK inhibitor, 5-10 mg twice daily. In each case, RNA was isolated and then reverse transcribed into cDNA as the sequencing template. Repertoires were generated with immunoSEQ multiplex PCR, while TCRdb's copy carries only in-frame clones and drops some. The data show about 210,000 clones, roughly 40% seen once. The specimen comprised CD4+ T cells sorted from blood, sampled at approximately week 36, from a patient treated with tofacitinib. The receptors derive from a human donor with alopecia areata.

This clone showed up just a few times. The V call is TRBV19, the J call TRBJ2-1; 7 positions match TRBD2. The CDR3 contains 15 residues. Germline lookup yields CDR1 LNHDA and CDR2 SQIVND (reference sequence). V lost 5 bases and J lost 7; bases outside the gene matches: 11. The CDR3 DNA is TGTGCCAGTAGTTCCCAGGGAGGGACGCAGAATGAGCAGTTCTTC. Residues: CASSSQGGTQNEQFF.

The genes are TRBV7-9 and TRBJ2-5; 9 positions match TRBD2. CDR3 length: 16 amino acids. In germline, CDR1 is SEHNR, CDR2 FQNEAQ (reference sequence). V was pared by 3 bases and J by 9 bases, with 14 bases of the junction left unmatched. CDR3 region: CASSFTTTSGVVAQYF. As DNA, the CDR3 is TGTGCCAGCAGCTTCACCACGACTAGCGGTGTGGTGGCCCAGTACTTC.

The chain carries TRBV29-1 and TRBJ2-3, with D unclear. Germline V gives CDR1 SQVTM, CDR2 ANQGSEA. The V end was cut by 6 bases, the J end by 0 bases, with 7 bases between. This CDR3 is built from 12 residues. The chain's CDR3 is CSVAKSTDTQYF. CDR3 bases: TGCAGCGTAGCGAAAAGCACAGATACGCAGTATTTT.

The J gene is TRBJ2-5, the V gene TRBV11-2, with D maybe TRBD2 (5 bases). Judging by the DNA end, TRBJ2-7 fits better; the J call may be wrong. CDR1 is SGHAT, CDR2 FQNNGV, per germline. CDR3 length: 15 residues. CDR3 sequence (DNA): TGTGCCAGCACCCCAACGAGAAGGGAGAACTACGAGCAGTACTTC. Protein: CASTPTRRENYEQYF.

Written as DNA, the CDR3 is TGTGCCTGGAGTTCGGACCAAAATGAAAAACTGTTTTTT. Its protein is CAWSSDQNEKLFF. V usage is TRBV30 and J usage is TRBJ1-4; no firm D call. Trimming cost V 2 bases and J 5 bases, with 9 bases left between them. CDR3 length: 13 residues. Germline CDR1 reads GTSNPN; CDR2 reads SVGIG (reference sequence).

The chain couples TRBV29-1 to TRBJ2-1; D is possibly TRBD1 (6 bases). The CDR3 length is 15 residues. V lost 3 bases, J lost 8 bases, and 20 bases lay in between. Looked up from germline, CDR1 is SQVTM and CDR2 is ANQGSEA. The CDR3 reads CSVEVRDTPADEQFF. The CDR3 DNA follows: TGCAGCGTTGAGGTCCGGGACACCCCTGCCGATGAGCAGTTCTTC.

V usage is TRBV28 and J usage is TRBJ2-5; 16 nucleotides match TRBD2. From germline, CDR1 is MDHEN and CDR2 SYDVKM. The CDR3 spans 18 residues. With V trimmed by 1 base and J by 4 bases, 6 bases remained unmatched. CDR3 coding DNA: TGTGCCAGCAGTTTATTGGGACTAGCGGGAGGGCCGGGAGAGACCCAGTACTTC. Protein product: CASSLLGLAGGPGETQYF.

The chain has TRBV29-1 and TRBJ2-2; possibly TRBD1 for D (5 bases). This CDR3 comprises 14 residues. The germline CDR1 and CDR2 sequences are SQVTM and ANQGSEA. With 4 bases removed from V and 4 bases from J, the gap between germline ends came to 13 bases. The CDR3, as DNA: TGCAGCGTTGTCACCAGGGTCGGCACCGGGGAGCTGTTTTTT. As protein: CSVVTRVGTGELFF.

This chain uses TRBV7-2 with TRBJ2-7; 10 nucleotides match TRBD1. V shed 5 bases, J shed 2 bases, and the junction held 6 bases outside the gene matches. Germline assignment: CDR1 SGHTA and CDR2 FQGNSA. CDR3 length: 15 amino acids. CDR3 sequence: CASSPTGTGAYEQYF. DNA for the CDR3: TGTGCCAGCAGCCCCACCGGGACAGGGGCCTACGAGCAGTACTTC.

V is TRBV15 and J is TRBJ2-7, with D perhaps being TRBD1 or TRBD2 (5 bases each). This CDR3 is 13 amino acids long. The germline V and J ends were trimmed by 3 bases and 2 bases, with 8 bases remaining between them. The germline V gene encodes CDR1 LNHNV and CDR2 YYDKDF (reference sequence). The CDR3 DNA sequence: TGTGCCACCAGCAGTGGGACCCCCTACGAGCAGTACTTC. It specifies CATSSGTPYEQYF.

The rearrangement links TRBV29-1 to TRBJ2-1, with a possible D match to TRBD2 (6 bases). The CDR3 totals 17 residues. The V and J ends lost 8 bases and 7 bases respectively, with 30 bases between them. Germline CDR1 SQVTM, CDR2 ANQGSEA. Here the CDR3 DNA reads TGCAGCCCTCTAGACCCTAGTGGGACTGCCGGGGGTAATGAGCAGTTCTTC. Its translation is CSPLDPSGTAGGNEQFF.

This clone was seen a few times. The V gene is TRBV29-1, the J gene TRBJ1-3; D is unresolved. V lost 4 bases and J 0 bases, leaving 10 bases between the germline ends. This CDR3 has 14 residues. The germline V gene encodes CDR1 SQVTM and CDR2 ANQGSEA. CDR3 bases: TGCAGCGTTGTGGAGGGCCTCTCTGGAAACACCATATATTTT. This codes for CSVVEGLSGNTIYF.

This clone was seen a few times. Within the sample, other DNA sequences also encode this same CDR3. This sequence joins TRBV5-4 and TRBJ2-3, with unresolved D. CDR1 is SGHNT, CDR2 YYREEE, per germline (reference sequence). The CDR3 covers 13 residues. With 0 bases removed from V and 1 base from J, the gap between germline ends came to 3 bases. The CDR3 sequence: CASSLVGTDTQYF. The CDR3 nucleotides read TGTGCCAGCAGCTTGGTGGGCACAGATACGCAGTATTTT.

The rearrangement joins TRBV30 to TRBJ2-7; D not resolved. The CDR3 is 12 residues long. Germline V gives CDR1 GTSNPN, CDR2 SVGIG (reference sequence). The V end was cut by 0 bases, the J end by 2 bases, with 5 bases between. CDR3 loop: CAWSVFPYEQYF. CDR3 sequence (DNA): TGTGCCTGGAGTGTATTTCCCTACGAGCAGTACTTC.

This clone was observed a handful of times. The CDR3 sequence: CAWSVQGLDYGYTF. The CDR3 nucleotides are TGTGCCTGGAGTGTACAGGGGCTTGACTATGGCTACACCTTC. The J gene is TRBJ1-2, the V gene TRBV30, with TRBD1 matching over 7 bases. From germline, CDR1 is GTSNPN and CDR2 SVGIG (reference sequence). This CDR3 has 14 amino acids. Germline trimming cut 0 bases from V and 3 bases from J; bases unmatched to any gene: 4. Complete variable domain (other parts from reference TRBV30 and TRBJ1-2): SQTIHQWPATLVQPVGSPLSLECTVEGTSNPNLYWYRQAAGRGLQLLFYSVGIGQISSEVPQNLSASRPQDRQFILSSKKLLLSDSGFYLCAWSVQGLDYGYTFGSGTRLTVV.

The chain recombines TRBV15 with TRBJ2-5; TRBD1 aligns across 7 bases. CDR1 and CDR2 (germline): LNHNV, YYDKDF (reference sequence). The CDR3 sequence is 15 residues long. V dropped 3 bases and J dropped 4; count of bases not matched to a gene: 8. The DNA of the CDR3 is TGTGCCACCAGCAGGGCTACAGGGGAGTCAGAGACCCAGTACTTC. This codes for CATSRATGESETQYF. Variable domain in full (rest from reference TRBV15 and TRBJ2-5): DAMVIQNPRYQVTQFGKPVTLSCSQTLNHNVMYWYQQKSSQAPKLLFHYYDKDFNNEADTPDNFQSRRPNTSFCFLDIRSPGLGDTAMYLCATSRATGESETQYFGPGTRLLVL.

The sample holds a few counts of this clone. The chain recombines TRBV7-3 with TRBJ2-2; D unresolved. The CDR3 is 13 residues long. Trimming pared 3 bases from V and 3 bases from J, leaving 5 bases between. Germline CDR1 reads SGHTA; CDR2 reads FQGTGA. In nucleotides, the CDR3 is TGTGCCAGCAGCTTGCTCGACACCGGGGAGCTGTTTTTT. It specifies CASSLLDTGELFF.

This clone occurred a few times. This chain joins TRBV10-2 and TRBJ1-5; perhaps TRBD1 as D (5 bases). Deletions cut 11 bases from V and 7 bases from J, with 6 bases between. Per the germline V gene, CDR1 is WSHSY and CDR2 is SAAADI. The CDR3 sequence is 9 residues long. CDR3 loop: CAAGQPQHF. The CDR3 nucleotides read TGCGCCGCAGGGCAGCCCCAGCATTTT.

V gene TRBV29-1 combines with J gene TRBJ1-3, with 9 bases aligning to TRBD1. CDR3 length: 15 residues. The germline V gene has CDR1 SQVTM and CDR2 ANQGSEA. The V segment lost 6 bases and the J segment 2 bases; nucleotides outside the gene matches: 8. CDR3 DNA sequence: TGCAGCGTCGAGGGACAGGGTTCCGCTGGAAACACCATATATTTT. Translating it yields CSVEGQGSAGNTIYF.